The 18 T cell receptor beta chains below come from one sample, sequenced in a study of T cell repertoires in cytomegalovirus infection. Which antigens these TCRs recognize remains unknown. TCRdb reanalysed the reads using MiXCR and keeps one entry per CDR3 protein. The data show around 300,000 distinct CDR3 sequences, with less than 25% seen just once and roughly a fifth held by the top ten. Here the sequenced sample was cultured PBMCs, taken from culture after CMV antigen stimulation. The receptors shown here come from a human donor in good health (CMV status not recorded). Some clones in this sample may be carry-over from other donors' samples.

In its sample, this clonotype was seen a few times. The chain recombines TRBV19 with TRBJ2-1; perhaps TRBD2 as D (5 bases). The CDR3 runs to 15 residues. Deletions cut 1 base from V and 8 bases from J, with 15 bases between. The germline V gene encodes CDR1 LNHDA and CDR2 SQIVND (reference sequence). The CDR3 region has the DNA TGTGCCAGTAGTATAGGTCCCAGAGGGAACGATGAGCAGTTCTTC. Translating it yields CASSIGPRGNDEQFF.

This clonotype was seen a handful of times. The chain recombines TRBV5-8 with TRBJ1-2, with 9 nucleotides matching TRBD1. Germline CDR1 SGHTS, CDR2 YDEGEE. This CDR3 region has 18 residues. J lost 0 bases, V lost 0 bases, and 9 bases had no gene match. DNA of the CDR3: TGTGCCAGCAGCTTGGCCCCGGGACAGGGTCCAGCTAACTATGGCTACACCTTC. It is translated as CASSLAPGQGPANYGYTF.

V gene TRBV6-4 combines with J gene TRBJ2-2; D uncertain. V lost 0 bases to trimming and J lost 4 bases, with 3 bases between them. The CDR3 extends over 13 amino acids. Germline CDR1 reads MRHNA; CDR2 reads SNTAGT. The CDR3 reads CASSDSGTGELFF. The CDR3 nucleotides read TGTGCCAGCAGTGACTCAGGCACCGGGGAGCTGTTTTTT.

The V and J genes are TRBV24-1 and TRBJ2-2; D is perhaps TRBD1 (7 bases). With 9 bases removed from V and 0 bases from J, the gap between germline ends came to 10 bases. The CDR3 totals 14 residues. CDR1 is KGHDR and CDR2 is SFDVKD in the germline V gene. CDR3: CATGGGANTGELFF. CDR3 in DNA: TGTGCCACCGGAGGGGGCGCGAACACCGGGGAGCTGTTTTTT.

The rearrangement joins TRBV12-3 or TRBV12-4 to TRBJ2-7, with D possibly called TRBD1 or TRBD2 (5 bases each). V lost 3 bases and J 6 bases, leaving 27 bases between the germline ends. The CDR3 is 18 amino acids. CDR3 nucleotides: TGTGCCAGCAGTTTGTTTCTGGCCGGGACGTTGAAGAGTTCCGAGCAGTACTTC. Encoded protein: CASSLFLAGTLKSSEQYF.

This clonotype was seen repeatedly, ten times or more. The rearrangement joins TRBV7-6 to TRBJ2-1; 12 positions match TRBD2. Germline trimming cut 1 base from V and 8 bases from J; bases unmatched to any gene: 15. The CDR3 runs to 19 residues. Germline V gene data show CDR1 as SGHVS and CDR2 as FNYEAQ. The CDR3: CASSLEPPGRLAGVDEQFF. CDR3 nucleotide sequence: TGTGCCAGCAGCTTAGAACCACCGGGTCGACTAGCGGGAGTGGATGAGCAGTTCTTC.

V and J are TRBV7-2 and TRBJ1-2, with TRBD1 as a possible D gene (5 bases). The CDR3 sequence is 14 residues long. V was trimmed by 4 bases and J by 1 base, leaving 10 bases between them. In germline, CDR1 is SGHTA, CDR2 FQGNSA. The CDR3 here is CASSSGSGNYGYTF. Written as DNA, the CDR3 is TGTGCCAGCAGCTCAGGGTCGGGTAACTATGGCTACACCTTC.

At least ten counts were recorded for this clonotype. The gene calls are TRBV7-2 and TRBJ2-6, with D possibly TRBD2 on 6 matching bases. From germline, CDR1 is SGHTA and CDR2 FQGNSA. V was clipped by 5 bases and J by 1 base, with 18 bases between them. This CDR3 spans 18 amino acids. The CDR3 nucleotides read TGTGCCAGCAGCCACTTCGGACGGGGGATTTCTGGGGCCAACGTCCTGACTTTC. Translation gives CASSHFGRGISGANVLTF.

This clonotype was counted a few times. The chain recombines TRBV5-4 with TRBJ1-1, with D tentatively TRBD1 (5 bases). The CDR3 is 15 residues long. V was pared by 1 base and J by 8 bases, with 18 bases between. Germline V gene lookup returns CDR1 SGHNT and CDR2 YYREEE (reference sequence). CDR3 bases: TGTGCCAGCAGCTTGAAGGGACCGAGTAGGGGAGAAGCTTTCTTT. This sequence encodes CASSLKGPSRGEAFF.

The table lists this clonotype with a few counts. The rearrangement links TRBV6-8 to TRBJ2-7, with TRBD1 as a possible D gene (5 bases). CDR3 length: 12 amino acids. CDR1 and CDR2 (germline): MNHGY, SAAAGT. V was shortened by 7 bases and J by 4 bases, with 11 bases between the two germline ends. In nucleotides, the CDR3 is TGTGCCAGCAAGGGGAATGGGTACGAGCAGTACTTC. Amino acid sequence: CASKGNGYEQYF.

This clonotype has a handful of counts. Written as DNA, the CDR3 is TGTGCCATCAGTGAGTCGGCTCCCGGGGAGACCCAGTACTTC. Translating gives CAISESAPGETQYF. J is TRBJ2-5 and V is TRBV10-3, with D uncertain. This CDR3 spans 14 amino acids. Germline CDR1 and CDR2: ENHRY and SYGVKD. Trimming took off 0 bases at V and 5 bases at J, with 10 bases between the two ends.

The chain employs TRBV6-2 or TRBV6-3 and TRBJ2-1, with 16 bases matching TRBD2. The CDR3 covers 14 residues. With V trimmed by 6 bases and J by 16 bases, 9 bases remained unmatched. CDR1 and CDR2 from the germline V gene are MNHEY and SVGEGT. CDR3 sequence (DNA): TGTGCCAGCAGCCACGGGACTAGCGGGAGGGCCATTTTCTTC. Translation gives CASSHGTSGRAIFF.

The rearrangement joins TRBV5-1 to TRBJ2-3; a weak D match, TRBD2 (5 bases). The germline V gene encodes CDR1 SGHRS and CDR2 YFSETQ. Trimming shortened V by 0 bases and J by 1 base, and 15 bases separated the two germline ends. The CDR3 is 17 residues long. CDR3 sequence: CASSLELAGYGTDTQYF. CDR3 coding DNA: TGCGCCAGCAGCTTGGAGCTAGCAGGATACGGCACAGATACGCAGTATTTT.

The chain employs TRBV19 and TRBJ2-1; 8 nucleotides match TRBD2. The V and J ends lost 3 bases and 8 bases, in that order; junction bases with no gene match: 6. Germline assignment: CDR1 LNHDA and CDR2 SQIVND (reference sequence). The CDR3 runs to 14 residues. In nucleotides, the CDR3 is TGTGCCAGTAGTATGGTAGCGGGACTGGATGAGCAGTTCTTC. It translates to CASSMVAGLDEQFF.

V and J are TRBV6-2 or TRBV6-3 and TRBJ2-4, with D possibly being TRBD1 or TRBD2 (5 bases each). Trimming took 0 bases from V and 0 from J, leaving 12 bases between them. The CDR3 length is 17 residues. CDR1 and CDR2 (germline): MNHEY, SVGEGT. The CDR3 loop is CASSYSLGELAKNIQYF. The CDR3 coding sequence is TGTGCCAGCAGTTACTCGTTGGGGGAACTAGCCAAAAACATTCAGTACTTC.

This chain joins TRBV7-9 and TRBJ1-1; TRBD1 might be the D (6 bases). V was clipped by 5 bases and J by 5 bases, with 18 bases between them. Germline assignment: CDR1 SEHNR and CDR2 FQNEAQ (reference sequence). The CDR3 is made up of 15 amino acids. The CDR3 region has the DNA TGTGCCAGCAGCCCACCGGTGGAGGGGGTAACTGAAGCTTTCTTT. Protein product: CASSPPVEGVTEAFF.

This clonotype was counted ten times or more. The chain combines TRBV7-2 with TRBJ2-3, with TRBD1 as a possible D gene (5 bases). The CDR3 length is 14 residues. V was cut by 2 bases and J by 2 bases, with 8 bases left in between. The germline gives CDR1 SGHTA, CDR2 FQGNSA. CDR3 nucleotides: TGTGCCAGCAGCTTACTACAGGTCACAGATACGCAGTATTTT. This gives the protein CASSLLQVTDTQYF.

A few counts support this clonotype. Just one base apart from a much larger clone, this may be a read error. The genes are TRBV12-3 or TRBV12-4 and TRBJ2-1, with D unresolved. The CDR3 sequence is 11 residues long. V lost 7 bases, J lost 8 bases, and 9 bases lay in between. The CDR3 bases are TGTGCCAGCACCCTTGGGGATGAGCAGTTCTTC. Protein product: CASTLGDEQFF.